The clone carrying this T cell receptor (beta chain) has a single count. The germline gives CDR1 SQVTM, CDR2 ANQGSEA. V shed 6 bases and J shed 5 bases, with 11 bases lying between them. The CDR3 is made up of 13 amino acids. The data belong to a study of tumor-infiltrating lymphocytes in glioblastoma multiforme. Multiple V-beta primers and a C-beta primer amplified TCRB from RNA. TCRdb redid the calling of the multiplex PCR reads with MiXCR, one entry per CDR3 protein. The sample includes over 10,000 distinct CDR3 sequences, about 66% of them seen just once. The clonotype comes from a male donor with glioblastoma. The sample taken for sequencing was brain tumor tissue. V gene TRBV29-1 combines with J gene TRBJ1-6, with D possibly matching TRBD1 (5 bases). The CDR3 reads CSVLRDHNSPLHF. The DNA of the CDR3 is TGCAGCGTCCTCAGGGACCATAATTCACCCCTCCACTTT.